The present entry profiles one T cell receptor beta chain with its context. Its antigen target is currently unknown. No base-level quality is on record; no much larger clone is a single base apart. These data are taken from a study of shared clonotypes between healthy human individuals (dated by TCRdb to between 2020 and 2021). Study-level background: A couple of women and a few men aged 18 to 49 years were included in the cohort. Per donor, three plates each were used for CD4 naive and CD4 memory, two for CD8 naive, and one for CD8 memory. To estimate repertoire size and how much clonotypes are shared between individuals, the study performed deep sequencing of blood TCR repertoires from 4 to 6 healthy adults. Libraries were prepared and TCR repertoires were sequenced by different laboratories using diverse techniques, in order to increase sequencing depth and limit assay-specific biases. Between about 0.94 and 8.9 billion PBMCs per donor were obtained by leukapheresis. Overall study outcomes, separate from this receptor: Sharing across a handful of donors was observed for about 4.8% of naive CD4, less than 4% of naive CD8, roughly 2.3% of memory CD4, and about 0.4% of memory CD8 clonotypes. Only blood was sampled, and tissue TCR repertoires likely differ from those in blood. Because the study included a small number of donors, the genetic and exposure-history diversity represented was limited. Higher generation probabilities were observed for clonotypes shared by all four sorted-subset donors than for non-shared clonotypes. Incomplete sequencing was indicated by rarefaction of sorted-subset datasets, despite the large sequencing depth. Naive subsets generally had larger estimated clonotype richness than memory subsets. Pairwise subsampling indicated that sequencing depth was expected to affect the degree of clonotype sharing among donors.

CD8 naive samples were obtained by positive selection for CCR7 among CD45RO-negative cells, yielding a CD45RA+CCR7+ population from which TemRA cells were excluded. The donors were healthy, HIV-negative adults with no recently reported acute infections or vaccinations. Only Caucasian adults living in Nashville, Tennessee, USA were represented among the donors. Blood was obtained by leukapheresis, after which PBMCs were separated by Ficoll-Histopaque density gradient centrifugation and cryopreserved in liquid nitrogen vapor phase. Purity and quantity of every magnetically sorted T cell population were checked by analytical flow cytometry. Each sorted fraction had its genomic DNA isolated and then quantified by UV absorbance on a Nanodrop 2000c. Trimming takes 4 bases off V and 6 bases off J; junction bases not matched to a gene: 2. Reading from cysteine to phenylalanine, the CDR3 counts 13 amino acids. Just CDR3 DNA is preserved here, 39 bases in frame from base 1. The germline V gene gives CDR1 as MNHNS and CDR2 as SASEGT.

TCR CDR3 regions were amplified from genomic DNA by multiplex PCR using the deep immunoSEQ assay. Extracted genomic DNA from each cell subset was spread evenly across all wells of several immunoSEQ 96-well plates, with each plate serving as a replicate. For sorted subsets, each replicate PCR was loaded with around 200 ng genomic DNA, equivalent to about 30,000 T cell genomes. Purified libraries were quantified with a Qubit 3.0 fluorometer, sized on a Bioanalyzer 2100, and re-quantified with the KAPA Library Quantification kit. Every immunoSEQ 96-well plate was sequenced on a dedicated single-read 150-cycle Illumina NextSeq 550 flow cell. Under the source paper's analysis protocol: The immunoSEQ output contained only junctional sequences without quality scores, so filtering could not match that applied to full-length reads. Sequences were annotated with PyIR, a Python wrapper for IgBLAST v1.9, using IMGT germline references to assign V/J genes and CDR3. Reads with weak V/J assignments (E-value above 1e-6), missing CDR3, stop codons, out-of-frame junctions, or ambiguous translated residues were removed. A V3J clonotype was defined by an identical inferred V gene, J gene, and CDR3 amino acid sequence. Percentage overlap between repertoires was calculated by dividing the number of shared unique clonotypes by the size of the smaller repertoire. RTK rarefaction, the Chao1 estimator, and Recon v2.1 estimates of unobserved clonotypes were used to assess repertoire richness. For all TCRbeta clonotypes obtained by the gDNA method from four donors, generation probabilities were computed with OLGA. In TCRdb, the immuneACCESS table is reduced to in-frame sequences with V and J assigned. These tables do not hold every clone; where another copy was compared, an unresolved V gene accounts for under half, and the others remain unexplained. For V, J and clone size, that table is used; D and trimming come from the DNA. The sample has about 2.2 million clones on record, roughly 91% of them singletons. The ten top clones hold 1.7% of the sample.

Here the chain combines TRBV6-1 and TRBJ1-1; 10 central bases correspond to TRBD1. Input material: naive CD8+ T cells from PBMCs. The cell subset or site tag for this specimen amounts to: CD45RA+CCR7+. The clonotype originates from a man aged 18 to 29 in good health. Some clones in this sample may be carry-over from other donors' samples. In nucleotides, the sequence is TGTGCCAGCAGTGTCGACAGGGGGCCTGAAGCTTTCTTT. Translated, it gives CASSVDRGPEAFF.